These 11 T cell receptor beta chains came from one sample sequenced in a study of shared clonotypes between healthy human individuals. Generated by immunoSEQ multiplex PCR, the TCRdb table keeps only in-frame clones and is missing some. The top ten hold about 1.5% of the sample, which has roughly 1,100,000 clones, roughly 70% seen once. The source material was memory CD4+ T cells sorted from blood. Subset in this sample: CD45RA-negative fraction. The receptors originated from a man between 18 and 35 years old in good health.

This chain connects TRBV28 to TRBJ1-6, with D perhaps TRBD1 (5 bases). Germline CDR1 is MDHEN and CDR2 is SYDVKM. The CDR3 is 15 amino acids. The V gene lost 5 bases and the J gene lost 9 bases, with 17 bases spanning the gap. Written as DNA, the CDR3 is TGTGCCAGCAGTGGGGATAGGGGTCAGTTTTCACCCCTCCACTTT. Its translation: CASSGDRGQFSPLHF. The full variable domain, its missing parts supplied by reference TRBV28 and TRBJ1-6, is DVKVTQSSRYLVKRTGEKVFLECVQDMDHENMFWYRQDPGLGLRLIYFSYDVKMKEKGDIPEGYSVSREKKERFSLILESASTNQTSMYLCASSGDRGQFSPLHFGNGTRLTVT.

The chain has TRBV7-9 and TRBJ2-7; TRBD2 might be the D (5 bases). The CDR3 loop spans 11 amino acids. Germline V CDR1 and CDR2: SEHNR, FQNEAQ (reference sequence). V lost 3 bases to trimming and J lost 5 bases, with 5 bases between them. CDR3 protein: CASSFGDEQYF. CDR3 DNA sequence: TGTGCCAGCAGCTTCGGGGACGAGCAGTACTTC.

The chain recombines TRBV2 with TRBJ1-4; no reliable D call. Between the trimmed V and J ends, which lost 7 bases and 8 bases, there was a span of 17 bases. The V gene's germline CDR1 is SNHLY and CDR2 FYNNEI. This CDR3 contains 14 residues. The chain's CDR3 is CASKAGDAYEKLFF. The DNA for the CDR3 is TGTGCCAGCAAGGCGGGAGATGCATACGAAAAACTGTTTTTT.

This chain connects TRBV5-6 to TRBJ1-2; 11 positions match TRBD1. Losses at the gene ends were 4 bases for V and 7 bases for J; bases not matched to a gene: 9. This CDR3 is 15 amino acids long. Germline values: CDR1 SGHDT, CDR2 YYEEEE. As DNA, the CDR3 is TGTGCCAGCAGCCCCGCCGGACAGGGGGCTTTTGGCTACACCTTC. Its protein product is CASSPAGQGAFGYTF.

This chain uses TRBV18 with TRBJ1-5; D is perhaps TRBD1 (5 bases). The CDR3 runs 18 residues. V was cut by 0 bases and J by 1 base, with 16 bases left in between. Germline values: CDR1 KGHSH, CDR2 LQKENI. CDR3: CASSPPNRGGQSNQPQHF. DNA for the CDR3: TGTGCCAGCTCACCACCTAACCGGGGCGGGCAGAGCAATCAGCCCCAGCATTTT.

The chain joins TRBV5-5 to TRBJ2-2, with no clear D. V dropped 0 bases and J dropped 3 bases, with 6 bases sitting between them. Germline CDR1 is SGHKS and CDR2 is YYEKEE (reference sequence). The CDR3 totals 14 residues. DNA of the CDR3: TGTGCCAGCAGCTTGGAACTTCACACCGGGGAGCTGTTTTTT. Protein product: CASSLELHTGELFF.

The chain combines TRBV14 with TRBJ1-6, with D perhaps TRBD1 (5 bases). Germline V gene lookup returns CDR1 SGHDN and CDR2 FVKESK. V was clipped by 5 bases and J by 6 bases, with 17 bases between them. The CDR3 spans 16 residues. DNA for the CDR3: TGTGCCAGCAGCTTGGGGGGTACAGTCAGTAATTCACCCCTCCACTTT. It codes for CASSLGGTVSNSPLHF.

V gene TRBV19 combines with J gene TRBJ2-1; a weak D match, TRBD1 (6 bases). CDR3 length: 13 amino acids. The germline gives CDR1 LNHDA, CDR2 SQIVND (reference sequence). The V end was cut by 6 bases, the J end by 6 bases, with 12 bases between. This CDR3 reads CASSQTGSNEQFF. The CDR3 nucleotides read TGTGCCAGTAGCCAAACAGGGTCCAATGAGCAGTTCTTC.

The rearrangement joins TRBV5-1 to TRBJ2-7; 8 nucleotides align to TRBD1. CDR1 SGHRS and CDR2 YFSETQ come from the germline V gene. Losses at the gene ends were 4 bases for V and 3 bases for J; bases not matched to a gene: 9. This CDR3 is built from 15 residues. The CDR3 is CASSTGQGIVYEQYF. Written as DNA, the CDR3 is TGCGCCAGCAGCACCGGACAGGGAATAGTCTACGAGCAGTACTTC.

The chain recombines TRBV30 with TRBJ2-1, with 9 bases lining up with TRBD2. With 2 bases clipped from V and 8 bases from J, the junction kept 10 bases outside the gene matches. CDR3 length equals 15 residues. Germline CDR1 is GTSNPN and CDR2 is SVGIG (reference sequence). The CDR3, as DNA: TGTGCCTGGAGTATGGAGCGGGGGGCCTCTCATGAGCAGTTCTTC. Its translation: CAWSMERGASHEQFF.

Only one count was recorded for this clone. The chain employs TRBV28 and TRBJ1-1; D call uncertain. With 7 bases removed from V and 1 base from J, the gap between germline ends came to 7 bases. Germline assignment: CDR1 MDHEN and CDR2 SYDVKM. The CDR3 loop spans 12 amino acids. The CDR3 reads CASKWKNTEAFF. The CDR3 region has the DNA TGTGCCAGCAAGTGGAAGAACACTGAAGCTTTCTTT.